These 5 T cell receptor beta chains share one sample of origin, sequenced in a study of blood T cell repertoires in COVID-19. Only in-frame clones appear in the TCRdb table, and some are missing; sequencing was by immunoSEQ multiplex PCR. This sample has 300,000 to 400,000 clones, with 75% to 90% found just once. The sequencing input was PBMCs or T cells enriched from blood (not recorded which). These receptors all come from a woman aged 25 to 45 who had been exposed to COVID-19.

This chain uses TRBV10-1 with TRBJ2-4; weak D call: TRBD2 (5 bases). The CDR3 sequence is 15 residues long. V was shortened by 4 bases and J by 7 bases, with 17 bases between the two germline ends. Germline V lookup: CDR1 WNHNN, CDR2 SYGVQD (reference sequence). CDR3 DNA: TGCGCCAGCAGTGGACGGGGAAAAGGGAAGAACATTCAGTACTTC. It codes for CASSGRGKGKNIQYF.

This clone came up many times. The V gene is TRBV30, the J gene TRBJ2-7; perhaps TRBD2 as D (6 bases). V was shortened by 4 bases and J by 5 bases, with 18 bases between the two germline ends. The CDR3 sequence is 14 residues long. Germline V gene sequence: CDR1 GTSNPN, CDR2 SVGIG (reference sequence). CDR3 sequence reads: CAWTFGGYTDEQYF. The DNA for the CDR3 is TGTGCCTGGACTTTCGGGGGATACACCGACGAGCAGTACTTC.

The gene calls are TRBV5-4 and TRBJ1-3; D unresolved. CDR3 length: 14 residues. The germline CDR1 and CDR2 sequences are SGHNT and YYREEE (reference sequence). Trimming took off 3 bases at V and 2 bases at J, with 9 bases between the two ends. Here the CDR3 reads CASSSGGTGNTIYF. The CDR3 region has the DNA TGTGCCAGCAGCTCTGGAGGGACTGGAAACACCATATATTTT.

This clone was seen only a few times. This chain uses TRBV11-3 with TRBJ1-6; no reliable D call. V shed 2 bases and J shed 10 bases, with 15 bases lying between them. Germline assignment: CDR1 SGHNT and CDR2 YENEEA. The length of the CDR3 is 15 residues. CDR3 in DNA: TGTGCCAGCAGCTTACTAGCCCCATACGGATCACCCCTCCACTTT. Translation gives CASSLLAPYGSPLHF.

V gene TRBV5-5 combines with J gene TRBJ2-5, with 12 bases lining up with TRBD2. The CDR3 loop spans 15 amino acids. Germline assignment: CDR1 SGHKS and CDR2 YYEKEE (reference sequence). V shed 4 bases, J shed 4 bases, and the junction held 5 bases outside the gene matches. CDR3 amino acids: CASSPRLAGAETQYF. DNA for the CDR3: TGTGCCAGCAGCCCCCGACTAGCGGGAGCAGAGACCCAGTACTTC. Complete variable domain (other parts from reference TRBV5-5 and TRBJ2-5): DAGVTQSPTHLIKTRGQQVTLRCSPISGHKSVSWYQQVLGQGPQFIFQYYEKEERGRGNFPDRFSARQFPNYSSELNVNALLLGDSALYLCASSPRLAGAETQYFGPGTRLLVL.